This T cell receptor beta chain was sequenced during a study of blood T cell repertoires in COVID-19. Study-wide background: Donors in the United States, Italy and Spain gave samples during acute or convalescent COVID-19.

The data were produced by immunoSEQ multiplex PCR, yet TCRdb's version contains in-frame clones alone and is incomplete. Of some 25,000 clones listed, roughly 84% are singletons. This CDR3 spans 16 amino acids. V lost 1 base, J lost 1 base, and 8 bases lay in between. CDR1 is SEHNR and CDR2 is FQNEAQ in the germline V gene (reference sequence). The origin of this receptor is a human donor in a cohort sampled during active COVID-19. The rearrangement uses TRBV7-9 and TRBJ2-6, with D possibly being TRBD1 (6 bases). The specimen was peripheral blood. CDR3 residues: CASSLGGGSGANVLTF. DNA for the CDR3: TGTGCCAGCAGCTTAGGAGGGGGATCTGGGGCCAACGTCCTGACTTTC. The whole variable domain, filled in from reference TRBV7-9 and TRBJ2-6, reads DTGVSQNPRHKITKRGQNVTFRCDPISEHNRLYWYRQTLGQGPEFLTYFQNEAQLEKSRLLSDRFSAERPKGSFSTLEIQRTEQGDSAMYLCASSLGGGSGANVLTFGAGSRLTVL.